Each of the 10 T cell receptor beta chains below was sequenced from the same sample in a study of T cells after yellow fever vaccination. MiXCR, run by TCRdb on the 5' RACE reads, gives a single entry per CDR3 protein. Among some 600,000 distinct CDR3 sequences, about a sixth were seen once, and the ten largest hold 17%. Here the sequenced sample was PBMCs, taken 4 to 5 days after the first yellow fever vaccination. These receptors were taken from a man aged 18 to 29 who received the YFV17D yellow fever vaccine.

This clonotype was detected a few times. The chain employs TRBV24-1 and TRBJ2-1, with D perhaps being TRBD1 or TRBD2 (5 bases each). V was trimmed by 7 bases and J by 6 bases, leaving 12 bases between them. Germline V gives CDR1 KGHDR, CDR2 SFDVKD. The CDR3 is 13 amino acids. CDR3 nucleotide sequence: TGTGCCACCAGCCGGGACCACTTCAATGAGCAGTTCTTC. It encodes CATSRDHFNEQFF.

This clonotype was found a few times. The V and J genes are TRBV5-6 and TRBJ1-1; D is unclear. The length of the CDR3 is 17 residues. Germline-derived CDR1 and CDR2 are SGHDT and YYEEEE. Trimming pared 0 bases from V and 3 bases from J, leaving 18 bases between. DNA of the CDR3: TGTGCCAGCAGCTTGGGTCCTCTCCCACTTAAGGACACTGAAGCTTTCTTT. Encoded protein: CASSLGPLPLKDTEAFF.

J is TRBJ1-2 and V is TRBV4-1; 8 bases agree with TRBD1. The ends lost 4 bases at V and 8 bases at J; junction bases unmatched: 12. This CDR3 comprises 15 residues. The V gene's germline CDR1 is MGHRA and CDR2 YSYEKL. The CDR3 spells CASSRGQGAREGYTF. CDR3 nucleotide sequence: TGCGCCAGCAGCCGCGGACAGGGAGCTCGAGAGGGCTACACCTTC.

The V call is TRBV7-2, the J call TRBJ2-4; D remains ambiguous. CDR3 length: 16 amino acids. Germline V gene sequence: CDR1 SGHTA, CDR2 FQGNSA. V was clipped by 5 bases and J by 1 base, with 15 bases between them. CDR3 bases: TGTGCCAGCAGCAACTATGACGCCCTCGCCAAAAACATTCAGTACTTC. Protein product: CASSNYDALAKNIQYF.

The chain is built from TRBV9 and TRBJ1-1, with D hard to call. V lost 2 bases to trimming and J lost 0 bases, with 8 bases between them. CDR1 is SGDLS, CDR2 YYNGEE, per germline. The CDR3 is 14 amino acids. The CDR3 sequence: CASSVEALNTEAFF. The CDR3 DNA reads TGTGCCAGCAGCGTTGAAGCTTTGAACACTGAAGCTTTCTTT.

J is TRBJ2-2 and V is TRBV15, with D possibly TRBD2 on 5 matching bases. Germline V lookup: CDR1 LNHNV, CDR2 YYDKDF (reference sequence). There are 18 residues in the CDR3. Deletions cut 0 bases from V and 1 base from J, with 15 bases between. CDR3 nucleotide sequence: TGTGCCACCAGCAGAGATTGGCTGGGCGGGTTGAACACCGGGGAGCTGTTTTTT. This sequence encodes CATSRDWLGGLNTGELFF.

This clonotype appeared a few times. The chain recombines TRBV12-3 or TRBV12-4 with TRBJ1-6; D gene unclear. The CDR3 has 15 residues. V was trimmed by 4 bases and J by 7 bases, leaving 14 bases between them. DNA for the CDR3: TGTGCCAGCAGTTCCCGGGCCACATCCAATTCACCCCTCCACTTT. Protein: CASSSRATSNSPLHF.

The chain uses TRBV5-1 and TRBJ2-5, with 10 bases that match TRBD2. The V gene end was trimmed by 0 bases and the J gene end by 5 bases; junction bases not matched to a gene: 7. There are 16 residues in the CDR3. CDR1 is SGHRS and CDR2 is YFSETQ in the germline V gene. The CDR3 sequence: CASSLERASGGETQYF. DNA of the CDR3: TGCGCCAGCAGCTTGGAGCGGGCTAGCGGGGGTGAGACCCAGTACTTC.

This clonotype was detected a few times. The gene calls are TRBV4-1 and TRBJ2-5; D is ambiguous. There are 15 residues in the CDR3. Between the trimmed V and J ends, which lost 0 bases and 6 bases, there was a span of 14 bases. CDR1 and CDR2 from the germline V gene are MGHRA and YSYEKL. The CDR3 DNA is TGCGCCAGCAGCCAAGAGGCCCGCCCGTTGAAGACCCAGTACTTC. It yields the protein CASSQEARPLKTQYF.

This clonotype has just a few counts. The V call is TRBV5-1, the J call TRBJ2-5; D call uncertain. V was pared by 4 bases and J by 5 bases, with 15 bases between. CDR1 is SGHRS and CDR2 is YFSETQ in the germline V gene. This CDR3 region has 14 residues. CDR3: CASSPRGRRETQYF. Written as DNA, the CDR3 is TGCGCCAGCAGCCCCCGAGGTAGGCGGGAGACCCAGTACTTC.